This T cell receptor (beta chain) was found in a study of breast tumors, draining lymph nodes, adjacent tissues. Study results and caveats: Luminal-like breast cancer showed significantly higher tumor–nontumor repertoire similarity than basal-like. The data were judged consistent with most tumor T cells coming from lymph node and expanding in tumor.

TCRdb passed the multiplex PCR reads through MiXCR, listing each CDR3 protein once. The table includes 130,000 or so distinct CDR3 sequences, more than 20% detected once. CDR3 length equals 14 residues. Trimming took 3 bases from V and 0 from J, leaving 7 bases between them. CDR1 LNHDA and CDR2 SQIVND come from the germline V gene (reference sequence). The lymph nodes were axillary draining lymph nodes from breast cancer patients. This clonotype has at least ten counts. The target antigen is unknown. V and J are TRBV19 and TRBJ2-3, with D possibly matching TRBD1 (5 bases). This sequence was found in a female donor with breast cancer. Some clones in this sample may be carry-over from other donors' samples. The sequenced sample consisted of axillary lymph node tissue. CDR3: CASSMTESTDTQYF. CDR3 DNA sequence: TGTGCCAGTAGTATGACAGAAAGCACAGATACGCAGTATTTT.